The clone carrying this T cell receptor (beta chain) is a singleton in its sample. The sample is drawn from a study of T cell changes during pregnancy in multiple sclerosis. This table comes from immunoSEQ multiplex PCR, and its TCRdb copy is limited to in-frame clones, with some not included. The data contain approximately 60,000 clones, about 90% of them singletons. This receptor was obtained from a female donor in good health, enrolled as a control in a pregnancy study. Sample: peripheral blood, taken in the third trimester of pregnancy.

The chain's CDR3 is CASSIGGVAKNIQYF. CDR3 coding DNA: TGTGCCAGTAGTATAGGGGGGGTAGCCAAAAACATTCAGTACTTC. This chain links TRBV19 with TRBJ2-4; the D gene is possibly TRBD2 (6 bases). The length of the CDR3 is 15 residues. Germline assignment: CDR1 LNHDA and CDR2 SQIVND (reference sequence). Deletions cut 1 base from V and 0 bases from J, with 7 bases between.